One T cell receptor beta chain is described in this entry. Using immunoSEQ multiplex PCR, the repertoire was profiled, and TCRdb retains in-frame clones only, with some absent. The sample gives roughly 120,000 clones, over 80% of which show up once; less than 1.5% is in the top ten. The data were obtained in a study of T cells after somatic rescue of genetic block. The CDR3 extends over 16 amino acids. The ends were cut back, 3 bases at V and 5 bases at J, with 17 bases in the middle. In germline, CDR1 is WNHNN, CDR2 SYGVQD (reference sequence). The sample comprised peripheral blood mononuclear cells (PBMCs). The chain couples TRBV10-1 to TRBJ1-5; possibly TRBD1 for D (6 bases). This clonotype was obtained from a woman aged 18-29 years. This CDR3 reads CASSEPDGTQDQPQHF. CDR3 sequence (DNA): TGCGCCAGCAGTGAACCCGACGGGACACAGGATCAGCCCCAGCATTTT.